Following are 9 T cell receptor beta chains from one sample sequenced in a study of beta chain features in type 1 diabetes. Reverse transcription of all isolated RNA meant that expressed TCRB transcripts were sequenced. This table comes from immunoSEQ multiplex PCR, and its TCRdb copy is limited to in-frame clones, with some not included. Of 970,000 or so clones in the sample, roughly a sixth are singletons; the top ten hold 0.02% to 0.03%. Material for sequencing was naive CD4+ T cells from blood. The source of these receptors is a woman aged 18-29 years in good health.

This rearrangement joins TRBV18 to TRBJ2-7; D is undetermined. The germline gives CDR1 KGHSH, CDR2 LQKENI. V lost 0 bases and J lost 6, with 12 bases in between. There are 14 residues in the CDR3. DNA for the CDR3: TGTGCCAGCTCACCACCAGCCCAACGAGGCGAGCAGTACTTC. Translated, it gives CASSPPAQRGEQYF.

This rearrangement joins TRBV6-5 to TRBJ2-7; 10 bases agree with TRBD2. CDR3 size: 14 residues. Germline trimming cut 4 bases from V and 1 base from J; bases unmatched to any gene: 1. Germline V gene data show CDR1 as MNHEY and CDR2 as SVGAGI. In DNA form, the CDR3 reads TGTGCCAGCAGTTTAGCGGGAGGATCCTACGAGCAGTACTTC. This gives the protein CASSLAGGSYEQYF.

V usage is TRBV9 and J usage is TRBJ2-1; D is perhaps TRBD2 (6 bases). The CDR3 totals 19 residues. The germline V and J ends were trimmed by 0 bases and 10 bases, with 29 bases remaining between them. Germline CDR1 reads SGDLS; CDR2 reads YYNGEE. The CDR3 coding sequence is TGTGCCAGCAGCGTAGCAGGACCCGGGGCGGGAACTCAGTATATGGAGCAGTTCTTC. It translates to CASSVAGPGAGTQYMEQFF.

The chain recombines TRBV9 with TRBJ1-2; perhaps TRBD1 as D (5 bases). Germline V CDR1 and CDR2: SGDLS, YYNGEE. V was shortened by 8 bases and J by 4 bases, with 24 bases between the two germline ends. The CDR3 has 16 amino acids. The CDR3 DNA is TGTGCCAGTAGGCAGGGTTTCGGCGCTCAGGGCTATGGCTACACCTTC. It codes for CASRQGFGAQGYGYTF.

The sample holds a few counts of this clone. As DNA, the CDR3 is TGTGCCAGCAGTGGACTAGCGGGAGATACGCAGTATTTT. As protein: CASSGLAGDTQYF. The chain recombines TRBV25-1 with TRBJ2-3, with 10 bases identical to TRBD2. V gave up 4 bases and J gave up 5 bases; unmatched junction bases: 0. Germline CDR1 MGHDK, CDR2 SYGVNS. This CDR3 has 13 residues.

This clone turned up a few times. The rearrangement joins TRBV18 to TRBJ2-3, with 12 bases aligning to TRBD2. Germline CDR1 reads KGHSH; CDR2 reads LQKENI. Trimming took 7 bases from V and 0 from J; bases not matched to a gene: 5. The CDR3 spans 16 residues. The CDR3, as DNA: TGTGCCAGCTTCACTGGGACTAGCGGGAGCACAGATACGCAGTATTTT. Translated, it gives CASFTGTSGSTDTQYF.

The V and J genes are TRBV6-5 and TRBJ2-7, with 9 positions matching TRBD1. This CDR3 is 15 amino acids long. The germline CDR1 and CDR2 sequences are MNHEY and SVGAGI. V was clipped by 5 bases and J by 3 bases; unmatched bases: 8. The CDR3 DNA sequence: TGTGCCAGCAGTCCACCGGGACAGGGCTTCTACGAGCAGTACTTC. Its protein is CASSPPGQGFYEQYF.

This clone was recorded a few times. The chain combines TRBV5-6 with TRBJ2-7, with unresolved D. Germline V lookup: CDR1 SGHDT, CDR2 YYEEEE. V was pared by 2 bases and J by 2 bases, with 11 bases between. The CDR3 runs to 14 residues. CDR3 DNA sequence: TGTGCCAGCAGCTTTCCGACTTCGCCCTACGAGCAGTACTTC. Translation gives CASSFPTSPYEQYF.

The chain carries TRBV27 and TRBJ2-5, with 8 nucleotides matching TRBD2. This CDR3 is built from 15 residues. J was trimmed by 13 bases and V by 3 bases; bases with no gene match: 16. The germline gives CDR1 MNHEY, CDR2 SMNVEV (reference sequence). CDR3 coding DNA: TGTGCCAGCAGTTTTACCGGGACTAGTGGGCAGGCGTGGTACTTC. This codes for CASSFTGTSGQAWYF.